Sequencing of this T cell receptor beta chain was carried out in a study of monozygotic twins with inflammatory bowel disease. Per the germline V gene, CDR1 is SQVTM and CDR2 is ANQGSEA. This CDR3 contains 13 residues. No DNA is given; TCRdb re-called the 5' RACE reads and lists each CDR3 protein once. This table lists about 160,000 distinct CDR3 sequences. The study, taken as a whole, reports: Patients with IBD had less TCRbeta diversity (inverse Simpson) than their healthy co-twins.

On this clonotype: Its specificity is not known.

Sequencing was performed on blood. The gene calls are TRBV29-1 and TRBJ2-2; the TCRdb call, TRBD1, lacks DNA for checking. The clonotype was recovered from a human donor with ulcerative colitis or Crohn's disease, or a healthy co-twin of an affected twin (not recorded which). CDR3 region: CSVGQSNTGELFF.